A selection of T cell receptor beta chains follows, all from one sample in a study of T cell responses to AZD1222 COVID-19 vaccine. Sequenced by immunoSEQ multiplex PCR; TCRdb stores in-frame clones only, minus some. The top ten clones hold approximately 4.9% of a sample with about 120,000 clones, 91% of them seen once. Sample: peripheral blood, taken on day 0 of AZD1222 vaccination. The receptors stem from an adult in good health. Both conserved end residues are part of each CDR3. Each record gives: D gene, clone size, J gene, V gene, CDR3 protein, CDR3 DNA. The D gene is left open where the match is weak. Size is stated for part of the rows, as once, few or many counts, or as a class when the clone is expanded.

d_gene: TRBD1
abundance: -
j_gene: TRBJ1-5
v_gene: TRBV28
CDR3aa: CASSSEGRGRQPQHF
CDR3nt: TGTGCCAGCAGTTCCGAGGGGAGGGGGCGTCAGCCCCAGCATTTT

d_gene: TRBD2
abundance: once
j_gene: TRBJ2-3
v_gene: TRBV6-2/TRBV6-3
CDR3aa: CASSPTSGGATDTQYF
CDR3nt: TGTGCCAGCAGCCCGACTAGCGGGGGAGCCACAGATACGCAGTATTTT

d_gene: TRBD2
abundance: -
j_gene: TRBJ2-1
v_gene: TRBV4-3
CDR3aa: CASSLSRGGVDNEQFF
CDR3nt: TGCGCCAGCAGCCTCAGCCGGGGGGGGGTCGACAATGAGCAGTTCTTC

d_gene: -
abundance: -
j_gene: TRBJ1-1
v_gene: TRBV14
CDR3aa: CASSQEKGTMNTEAFF
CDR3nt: TGTGCCAGCAGCCAAGAAAAGGGGACCATGAACACTGAAGCTTTCTTT

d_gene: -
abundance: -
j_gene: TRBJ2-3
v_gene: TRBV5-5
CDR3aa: CASSLAPGQSTDTQYF
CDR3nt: TGTGCCAGCAGCTTGGCCCCGGGGCAGAGCACAGATACGCAGTATTTT

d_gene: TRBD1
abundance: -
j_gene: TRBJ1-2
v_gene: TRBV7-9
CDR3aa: CASSLVGTGGYGYTF
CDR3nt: TGTGCCAGCAGCTTAGTCGGGACAGGGGGCTATGGCTACACCTTC

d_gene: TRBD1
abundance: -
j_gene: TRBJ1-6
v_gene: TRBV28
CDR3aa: CASRGQGGSPLHF
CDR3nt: TGTGCCAGCAGGGGACAGGGAGGTTCACCCCTCCACTTT

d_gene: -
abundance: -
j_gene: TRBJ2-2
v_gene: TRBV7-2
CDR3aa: CASSLVGSTNTGELFF
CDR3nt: TGTGCCAGCAGCTTAGTTGGAAGCACGAACACCGGGGAGCTGTTTTTT

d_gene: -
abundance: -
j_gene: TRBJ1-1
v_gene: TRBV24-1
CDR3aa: CATSDPGHPEAFF
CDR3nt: TGTGCCACCAGTGACCCGGGACACCCAGAAGCTTTCTTT

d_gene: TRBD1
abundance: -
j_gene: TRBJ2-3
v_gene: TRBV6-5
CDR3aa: CASSYGTVKDTQYF
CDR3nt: TGTGCCAGCAGTTACGGGACAGTGAAAGATACGCAGTATTTT

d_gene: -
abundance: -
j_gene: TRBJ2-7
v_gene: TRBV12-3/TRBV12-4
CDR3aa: CASSFLVLGEQYF
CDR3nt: TGTGCCAGCAGTTTTTTGGTACTCGGCGAGCAGTACTTC

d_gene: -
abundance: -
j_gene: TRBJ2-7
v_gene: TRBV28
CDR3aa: CASSPGPGQSYEQYF
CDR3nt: TGTGCCAGCAGTCCTGGGCCGGGACAATCCTACGAGCAGTACTTC

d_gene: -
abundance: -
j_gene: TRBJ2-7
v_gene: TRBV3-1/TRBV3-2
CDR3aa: CASSQDNRAPYEQYF
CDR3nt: TGTGCCAGCAGCCAAGATAACAGGGCCCCCTACGAGCAGTACTTC